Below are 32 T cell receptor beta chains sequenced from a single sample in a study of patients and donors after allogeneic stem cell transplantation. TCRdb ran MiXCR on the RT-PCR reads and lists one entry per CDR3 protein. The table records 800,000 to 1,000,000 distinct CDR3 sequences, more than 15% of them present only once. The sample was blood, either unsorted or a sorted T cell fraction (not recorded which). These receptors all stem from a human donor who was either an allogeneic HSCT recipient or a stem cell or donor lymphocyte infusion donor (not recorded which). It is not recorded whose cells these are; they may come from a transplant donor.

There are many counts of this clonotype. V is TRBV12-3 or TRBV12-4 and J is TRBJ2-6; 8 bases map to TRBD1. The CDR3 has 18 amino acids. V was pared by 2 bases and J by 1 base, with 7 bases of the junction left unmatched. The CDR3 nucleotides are TGTGCCAGCAGTTTACTACAGGGGGTAATGTCTGGGGCCAACGTCCTGACTTTC. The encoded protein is CASSLLQGVMSGANVLTF.

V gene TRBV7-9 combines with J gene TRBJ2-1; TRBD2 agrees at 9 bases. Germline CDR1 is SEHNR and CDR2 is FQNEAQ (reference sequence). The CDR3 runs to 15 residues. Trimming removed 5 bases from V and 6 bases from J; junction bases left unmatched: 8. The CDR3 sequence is CASSIVAGEGNEQFF. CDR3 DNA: TGTGCCAGCAGCATAGTAGCGGGAGAAGGCAATGAGCAGTTCTTC. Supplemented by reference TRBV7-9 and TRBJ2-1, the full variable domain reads DTGVSQNPRHKITKRGQNVTFRCDPISEHNRLYWYRQTLGQGPEFLTYFQNEAQLEKSRLLSDRFSAERPKGSFSTLEIQRTEQGDSAMYLCASSIVAGEGNEQFFGPGTRLTVL.

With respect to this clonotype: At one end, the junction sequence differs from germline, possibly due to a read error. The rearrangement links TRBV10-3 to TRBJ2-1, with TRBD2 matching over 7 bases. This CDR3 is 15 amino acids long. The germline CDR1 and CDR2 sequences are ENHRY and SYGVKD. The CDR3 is CAFSENPSGYNEQFF. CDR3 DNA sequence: TGTGCCTTCAGTGAGAATCCTAGCGGCTACAATGAGCAGTTCTTC.

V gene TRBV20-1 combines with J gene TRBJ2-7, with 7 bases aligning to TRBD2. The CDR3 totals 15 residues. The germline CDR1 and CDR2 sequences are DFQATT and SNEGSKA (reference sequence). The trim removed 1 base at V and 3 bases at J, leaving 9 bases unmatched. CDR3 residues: CSARVFWLADYEQYF. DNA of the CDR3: TGCAGTGCTAGAGTTTTTTGGCTAGCGGACTACGAGCAGTACTTC.

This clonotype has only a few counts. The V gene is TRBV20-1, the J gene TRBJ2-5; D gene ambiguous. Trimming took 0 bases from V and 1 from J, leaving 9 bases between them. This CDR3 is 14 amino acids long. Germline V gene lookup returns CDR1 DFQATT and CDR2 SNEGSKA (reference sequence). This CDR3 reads CSARERLGQETQYF. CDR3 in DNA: TGCAGTGCTAGAGAGCGTCTGGGCCAAGAGACCCAGTACTTC.

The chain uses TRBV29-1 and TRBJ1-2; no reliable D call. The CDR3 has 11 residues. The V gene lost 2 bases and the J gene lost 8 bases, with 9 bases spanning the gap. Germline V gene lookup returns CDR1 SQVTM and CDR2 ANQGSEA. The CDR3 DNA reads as TGCAGCGTTGAACTTACGGTCGGCTACACCTTC. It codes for CSVELTVGYTF.

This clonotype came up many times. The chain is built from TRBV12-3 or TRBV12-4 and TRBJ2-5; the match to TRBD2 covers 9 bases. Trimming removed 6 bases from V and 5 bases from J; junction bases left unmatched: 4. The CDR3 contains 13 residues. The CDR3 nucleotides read TGTGCCAGCAGCCCCGGACTAGCGGAGACCCAGTACTTC. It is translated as CASSPGLAETQYF.

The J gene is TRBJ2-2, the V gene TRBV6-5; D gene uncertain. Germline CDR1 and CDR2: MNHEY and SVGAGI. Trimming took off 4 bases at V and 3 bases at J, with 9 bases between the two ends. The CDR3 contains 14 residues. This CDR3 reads CASSFSADTGELFF. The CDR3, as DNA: TGTGCCAGCAGTTTCTCGGCGGACACCGGGGAGCTGTTTTTT.

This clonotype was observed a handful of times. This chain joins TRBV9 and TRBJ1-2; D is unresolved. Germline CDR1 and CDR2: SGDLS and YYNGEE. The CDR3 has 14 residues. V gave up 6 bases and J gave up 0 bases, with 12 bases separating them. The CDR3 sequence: CASTGAAANYGYTF. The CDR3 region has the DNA TGTGCCAGCACTGGAGCGGCTGCTAACTATGGCTACACCTTC.

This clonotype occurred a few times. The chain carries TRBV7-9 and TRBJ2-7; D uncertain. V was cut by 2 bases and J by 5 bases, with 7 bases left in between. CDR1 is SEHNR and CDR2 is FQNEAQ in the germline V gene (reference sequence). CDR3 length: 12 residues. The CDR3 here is CASSLFLHEQYF. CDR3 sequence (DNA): TGTGCCAGCAGCTTATTCCTGCACGAGCAGTACTTC.

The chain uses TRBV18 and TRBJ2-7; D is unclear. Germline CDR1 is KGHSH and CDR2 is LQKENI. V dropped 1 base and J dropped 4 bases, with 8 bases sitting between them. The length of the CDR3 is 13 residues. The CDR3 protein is CASSPHPEYEQYF. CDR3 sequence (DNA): TGTGCCAGCTCACCACACCCAGAGTACGAGCAGTACTTC.

CDR3 in DNA: TGTGCCAGGGGGAGGGGGGCGCCGGGTTTGGACACTGAAGCTTTCTTT. Translation: CARGRGAPGLDTEAFF. The rearrangement joins TRBV2 to TRBJ1-1; D perhaps matches TRBD1 (6 bases). The CDR3 is made up of 16 amino acids. V was shortened by 9 bases and J by 3 bases, with 23 bases between the two germline ends. Germline values: CDR1 SNHLY, CDR2 FYNNEI.

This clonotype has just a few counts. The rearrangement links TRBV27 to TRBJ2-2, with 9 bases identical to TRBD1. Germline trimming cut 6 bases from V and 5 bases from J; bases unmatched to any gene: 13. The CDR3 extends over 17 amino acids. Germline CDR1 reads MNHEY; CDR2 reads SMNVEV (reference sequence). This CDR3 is CASRDTEGQGLTGELFF. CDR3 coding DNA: TGTGCCAGCAGGGATACCGAGGGACAGGGCTTAACCGGGGAGCTGTTTTTT.

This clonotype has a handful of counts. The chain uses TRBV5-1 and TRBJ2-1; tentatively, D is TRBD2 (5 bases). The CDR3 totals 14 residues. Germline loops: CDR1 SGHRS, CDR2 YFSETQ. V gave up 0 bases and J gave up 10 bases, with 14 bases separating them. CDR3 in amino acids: CASSLEGGSDEQFF. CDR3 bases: TGCGCCAGCAGCTTGGAAGGAGGAAGCGACGAGCAGTTCTTC.

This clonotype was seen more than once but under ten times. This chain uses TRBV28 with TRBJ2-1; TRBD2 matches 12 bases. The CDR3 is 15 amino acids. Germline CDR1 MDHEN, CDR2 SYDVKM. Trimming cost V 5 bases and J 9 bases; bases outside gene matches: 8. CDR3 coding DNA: TGTGCCAGCAGTCGGACTAGCGGGATCAGAGGTGAGCAGTTCTTC. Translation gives CASSRTSGIRGEQFF.

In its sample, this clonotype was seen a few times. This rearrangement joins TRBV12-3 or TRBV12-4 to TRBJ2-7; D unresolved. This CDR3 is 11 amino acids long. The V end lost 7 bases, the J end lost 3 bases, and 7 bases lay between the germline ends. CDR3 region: CASMWGYEQYF. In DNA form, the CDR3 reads TGTGCCAGCATGTGGGGCTACGAGCAGTACTTC.

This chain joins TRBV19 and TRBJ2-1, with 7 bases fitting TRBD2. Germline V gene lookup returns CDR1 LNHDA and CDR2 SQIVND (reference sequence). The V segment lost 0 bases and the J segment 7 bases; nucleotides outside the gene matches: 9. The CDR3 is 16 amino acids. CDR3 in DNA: TGTGCCAGTAGTATAGATTCGGGACTACTTAGGAATGAGCAGTTCTTC. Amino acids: CASSIDSGLLRNEQFF.

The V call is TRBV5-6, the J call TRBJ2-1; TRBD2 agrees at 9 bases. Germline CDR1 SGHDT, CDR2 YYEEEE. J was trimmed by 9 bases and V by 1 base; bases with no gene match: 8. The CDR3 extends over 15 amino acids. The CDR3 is CASSLRSGRYGEQFF. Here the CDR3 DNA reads TGTGCCAGCAGCTTGCGTAGCGGGAGATATGGTGAGCAGTTCTTC.

In nucleotides, the CDR3 is TGCAGCGCCGAGGGGCCCTATGGCTACACCTTC. Encoded protein: CSAEGPYGYTF. J is TRBJ1-2 and V is TRBV29-1; TRBD1 might be the D (5 bases). This CDR3 has 11 residues. Looked up from germline, CDR1 is SQVTM and CDR2 is ANQGSEA. Trimming shortened V by 7 bases and J by 4 bases, and 10 bases separated the two germline ends. Complete variable domain (other parts from reference TRBV29-1 and TRBJ1-2): SAVISQKPSRDICQRGTSLTIQCQVDSQVTMMFWYRQQPGQSLTLIATANQGSEATYESGFVIDKFPISRPNLTFSTLTVSNMSPEDSSIYLCSAEGPYGYTFGSGTRLTVV.

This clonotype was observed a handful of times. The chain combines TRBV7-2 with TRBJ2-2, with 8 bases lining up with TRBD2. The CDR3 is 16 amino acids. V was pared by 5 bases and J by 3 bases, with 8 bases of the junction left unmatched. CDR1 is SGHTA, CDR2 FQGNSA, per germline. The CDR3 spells CASSPLSGSDTGELFF. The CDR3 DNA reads TGTGCCAGCAGCCCACTCAGCGGGAGCGACACCGGGGAGCTGTTTTTT.

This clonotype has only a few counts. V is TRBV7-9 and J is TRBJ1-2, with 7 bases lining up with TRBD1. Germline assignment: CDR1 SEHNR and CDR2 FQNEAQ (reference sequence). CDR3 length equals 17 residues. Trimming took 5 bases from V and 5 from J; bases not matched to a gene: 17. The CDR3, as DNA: TGTGCCAGCAGCCCTCGTGCAACAGGGGCCACGTCTTATGGCTACACCTTC. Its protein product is CASSPRATGATSYGYTF.

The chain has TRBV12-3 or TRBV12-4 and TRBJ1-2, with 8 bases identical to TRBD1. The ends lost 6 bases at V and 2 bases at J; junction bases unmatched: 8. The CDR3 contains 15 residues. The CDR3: CASSRGQASNYGYTF. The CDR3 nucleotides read TGTGCCAGCAGCCGGGGACAGGCGAGCAACTATGGCTACACCTTC.

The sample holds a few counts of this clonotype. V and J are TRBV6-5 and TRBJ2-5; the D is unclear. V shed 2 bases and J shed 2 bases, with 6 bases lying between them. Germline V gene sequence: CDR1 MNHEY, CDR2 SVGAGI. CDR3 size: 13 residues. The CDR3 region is CASSYVRQETQYF. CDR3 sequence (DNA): TGTGCCAGCAGTTACGTACGGCAAGAGACCCAGTACTTC.

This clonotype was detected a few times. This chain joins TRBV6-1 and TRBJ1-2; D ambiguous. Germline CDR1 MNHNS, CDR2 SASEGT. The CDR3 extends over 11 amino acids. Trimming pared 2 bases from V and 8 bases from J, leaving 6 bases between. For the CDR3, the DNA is TGTGCCAGCAGTGAACGTCGGGGCTACACCTTC. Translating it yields CASSERRGYTF.

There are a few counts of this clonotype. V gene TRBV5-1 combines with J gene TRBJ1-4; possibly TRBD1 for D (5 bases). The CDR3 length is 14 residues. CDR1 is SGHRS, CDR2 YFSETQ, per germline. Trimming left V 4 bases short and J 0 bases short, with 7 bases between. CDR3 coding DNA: TGCGCCAGCAGCCTACAGGCAACTAATGAAAAACTGTTTTTT. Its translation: CASSLQATNEKLFF.

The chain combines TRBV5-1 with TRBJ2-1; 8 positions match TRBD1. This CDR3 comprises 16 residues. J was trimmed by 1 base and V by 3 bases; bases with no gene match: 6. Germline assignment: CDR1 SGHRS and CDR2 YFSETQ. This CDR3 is CASSSVGQESYNEQFF. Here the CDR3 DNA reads TGCGCCAGCAGCTCGGTGGGACAGGAATCCTACAATGAGCAGTTCTTC.

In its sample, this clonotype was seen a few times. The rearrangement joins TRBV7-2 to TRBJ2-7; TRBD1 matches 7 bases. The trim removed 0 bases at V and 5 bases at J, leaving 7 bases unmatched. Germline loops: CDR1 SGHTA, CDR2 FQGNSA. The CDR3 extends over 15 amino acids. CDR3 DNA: TGTGCCAGCAGCTTAGCGGGGACAGCCCGCGACGAGCAGTACTTC. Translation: CASSLAGTARDEQYF.

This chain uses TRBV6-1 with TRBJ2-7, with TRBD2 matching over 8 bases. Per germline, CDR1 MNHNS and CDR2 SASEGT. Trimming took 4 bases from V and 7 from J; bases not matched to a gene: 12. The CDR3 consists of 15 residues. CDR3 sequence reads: CASSVSREVSREQYF. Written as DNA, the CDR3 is TGTGCCAGCAGTGTTTCGCGGGAGGTCTCTAGGGAGCAGTACTTC.

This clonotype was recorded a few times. This CDR3 reads CAISERSEETQYF. As DNA, the CDR3 is TGTGCCATCAGTGAGAGGTCGGAAGAGACCCAGTACTTC. The V and J genes are TRBV10-3 and TRBJ2-5, with D unresolved. In germline, CDR1 is ENHRY, CDR2 SYGVKD. Trimming took off 2 bases at V and 3 bases at J, with 7 bases between the two ends. The CDR3 contains 13 residues.

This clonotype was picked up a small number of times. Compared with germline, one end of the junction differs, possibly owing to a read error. Here the CDR3 DNA reads TGTGCCAGCAGTTTAGGTAGGACAGACCTTCCCACCCTACTATTT. Protein: CASSLGRTDLPTLLF. The rearrangement links TRBV12-3 or TRBV12-4 to TRBJ1-1; tentatively, D is TRBD1 (6 bases). The CDR3 is 15 amino acids.

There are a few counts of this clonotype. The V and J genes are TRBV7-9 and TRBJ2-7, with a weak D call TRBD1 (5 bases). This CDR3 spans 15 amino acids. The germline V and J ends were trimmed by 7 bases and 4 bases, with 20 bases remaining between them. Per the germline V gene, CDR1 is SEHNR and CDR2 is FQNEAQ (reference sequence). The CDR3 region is CASTTSTIPGYEQYF. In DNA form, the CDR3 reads TGTGCCAGCACAACCTCAACCATCCCAGGGTACGAGCAGTACTTC.

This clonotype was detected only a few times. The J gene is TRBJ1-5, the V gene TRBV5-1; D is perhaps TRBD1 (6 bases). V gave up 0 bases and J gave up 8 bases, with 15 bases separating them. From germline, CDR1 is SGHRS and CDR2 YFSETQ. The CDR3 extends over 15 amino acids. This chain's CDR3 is CASSLGGGGPEPQHF. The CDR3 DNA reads TGCGCCAGCAGCTTGGGCGGTGGGGGCCCGGAGCCCCAGCATTTT.